The 20 T cell receptor beta chains below all came from one sample that was sequenced in a study of a mutant IDH1 vaccine in newly diagnosed glioma. Produced via immunoSEQ multiplex PCR; TCRdb's table is partial and in-frame only. The data hold about 83,000 clones, with about 81% observed a single time. Antigens of these TCRs are unknown. Documented time point: week 47, end of study. The content of each vaccine dose was 300 ug of mutant IDH1 20-mer peptide, and topical imiquimod accompanied it. Sequenced material: PBMCs, taken from a glioma patient whose treatment included an IDH1 peptide vaccine. The receptors derive from a man aged 40-49 years with glioma.

V and J are TRBV19 and TRBJ1-1, with TRBD1 matching 7 bases. The CDR3 has 13 residues. The V gene end was trimmed by 5 bases and the J gene end by 5 bases; junction bases not matched to a gene: 5. Germline CDR1 is LNHDA and CDR2 is SQIVND (reference sequence). The CDR3 sequence: CASSSNRGTEAFF. The CDR3 DNA sequence: TGTGCCAGTAGTTCTAACAGGGGTACTGAAGCTTTCTTT.

This chain connects TRBV27 to TRBJ1-1, with 7 positions matching TRBD1. V lost 3 bases to trimming and J lost 1 base; unmatched junction nucleotides: 8. The CDR3 sequence is 16 residues long. Germline V gene lookup returns CDR1 MNHEY and CDR2 SMNVEV (reference sequence). In DNA, the CDR3 is TGTGCCAGCAGTTTCCGACAGGGAGTAGGGAACACTGAAGCTTTCTTT. Protein product: CASSFRQGVGNTEAFF.

In its sample, this clone was seen once. Relative to the germline gene, one junction end is altered; a read error may explain this. The genes are TRBV10-3 and TRBJ1-5, with D unclear. Germline V gives CDR1 ENHRY, CDR2 SYGVKD. This CDR3 comprises 14 residues. Here the CDR3 reads CASSIQLGNQPQHF. DNA for the CDR3: TGTGCCAGCAGTATACAGCTGGGCAATCAGCCCCAGCATTTT.

Only a few counts were recorded for this clone. This chain connects TRBV18 to TRBJ1-2; the match to TRBD1 covers 9 bases. This CDR3 has 13 amino acids. Germline V gives CDR1 KGHSH, CDR2 LQKENI. The V gene end was trimmed by 3 bases and the J gene end by 8 bases; junction bases not matched to a gene: 4. CDR3 amino acids: CASSPDRGEGYTF. The CDR3 DNA reads TGTGCCAGCTCACCGGACAGGGGAGAGGGCTACACCTTC.

V and J are TRBV5-5 and TRBJ2-4; D unclear. The V gene's germline CDR1 is SGHKS and CDR2 YYEKEE (reference sequence). Trimming took off 5 bases at V and 2 bases at J, with 11 bases between the two ends. This CDR3 has 14 amino acids. CDR3 region: CASSPTVTKNIQYF. CDR3 DNA: TGTGCCAGCAGTCCGACTGTTACCAAAAACATTCAGTACTTC.

The V gene is TRBV7-9, the J gene TRBJ1-5, with a possible D match to TRBD1 (5 bases). The germline V and J ends were trimmed by 5 bases and 1 base, with 6 bases remaining between them. This CDR3 spans 13 amino acids. Germline V gene sequence: CDR1 SEHNR, CDR2 FQNEAQ (reference sequence). The CDR3 region has the DNA TGTGCCAGCAGCAGGGACAGCAATCAGCCCCAGCATTTT. Translated, it gives CASSRDSNQPQHF.

The CDR3 region is CASVASYNEQFF. DNA of the CDR3: TGTGCCTCGGTCGCTTCCTACAATGAGCAGTTCTTC. The genes are TRBV7-9 and TRBJ2-1; D ambiguous. The germline gives CDR1 SEHNR, CDR2 FQNEAQ (reference sequence). This CDR3 is built from 12 residues. V was trimmed by 11 bases and J by 1 base, leaving 9 bases between them.

This chain connects TRBV4-3 to TRBJ1-1; TRBD1 matches at 8 bases. Germline loops: CDR1 LGHNA, CDR2 YSLEER. V was pared by 3 bases and J by 5 bases, with 8 bases of the junction left unmatched. CDR3 size: 15 residues. The CDR3 nucleotides read TGCGCCAGCAGCCACTTGACAGGGGTTCGGACTGAAGCTTTCTTT. Its translation: CASSHLTGVRTEAFF.

This clone has just one count. The J gene is TRBJ2-7, the V gene TRBV6-5, with TRBD1 as a possible D gene (7 bases). Germline V gene lookup returns CDR1 MNHEY and CDR2 SVGAGI. The CDR3 spans 15 residues. The V gene lost 2 bases and the J gene lost 1 base, with 12 bases spanning the gap. The DNA for the CDR3 is TGTGCCAGCAGTTACGTGGCAGGGGGGTCCTACGAGCAGTACTTC. It encodes CASSYVAGGSYEQYF.

By its share, this clone is medium-sized (0.01 to 0.1%). The chain uses TRBV18 and TRBJ1-1; D gene unclear. The V gene lost 2 bases and the J gene lost 1 base, with 5 bases spanning the gap. CDR1 is KGHSH, CDR2 LQKENI, per germline. The length of the CDR3 is 13 residues. The CDR3 sequence is CASSPVPNTEAFF. DNA of the CDR3: TGTGCCAGCTCACCAGTCCCGAACACTGAAGCTTTCTTT.

V is TRBV4-3 and J is TRBJ2-3; the match to TRBD2 covers 9 bases. V shed 1 base and J 4 bases; nucleotides not matched to a gene: 6. The CDR3 covers 16 residues. Germline loops: CDR1 LGHNA, CDR2 YSLEER. CDR3 residues: CASSQGSASGADTQYF. The CDR3 nucleotides are TGCGCCAGCAGCCAAGGATCGGCTAGCGGGGCAGATACGCAGTATTTT.

This chain connects TRBV5-4 to TRBJ1-2; perhaps TRBD1 as D (6 bases). The CDR3 sequence is 15 residues long. From germline, CDR1 is SGHNT and CDR2 YYREEE (reference sequence). V dropped 4 bases and J dropped 5 bases, with 18 bases sitting between them. In DNA, the CDR3 is TGTGCCAGCAGCCGCCCCCCGGGGGGGACATATGGCTACACCTTC. Translation: CASSRPPGGTYGYTF.

The chain couples TRBV20-1 to TRBJ2-7; D unresolved. V shed 0 bases and J shed 4 bases, with 4 bases lying between them. CDR1 is DFQATT, CDR2 SNEGSKA, per germline (reference sequence). This CDR3 region has 11 residues. CDR3 DNA: TGCAGTGCTAGAGATGATTACGAGCAGTACTTC. Amino acid sequence: CSARDDYEQYF.

This clone occurred once. The rearrangement links TRBV5-1 to TRBJ1-6, with 8 bases that match TRBD1. The CDR3 loop spans 14 amino acids. With V trimmed by 5 bases and J by 8 bases, 6 bases remained unmatched. The germline V gene has CDR1 SGHRS and CDR2 YFSETQ. CDR3 sequence (DNA): TGCGCCAGCAGAAGGGACAGGTGGGATTCACCCCTCCACTTT. It encodes CASRRDRWDSPLHF.

The rearrangement joins TRBV4-3 to TRBJ2-7; 11 bases map to TRBD1. Germline CDR1 LGHNA, CDR2 YSLEER. Unmatched junction bases numbered 7, after V lost 6 bases and J lost 3 bases. The CDR3 consists of 15 residues. The CDR3 spells CASSRTGTGGYEQYF. In nucleotides, the CDR3 is TGCGCCAGCAGTCGCACCGGGACAGGGGGCTACGAGCAGTACTTC.

The CDR3 sequence is CASSVGQGGTDTQYF. In nucleotides, the CDR3 is TGCGCCAGCAGTGTGGGACAGGGGGGCACAGATACGCAGTATTTT. The J gene is TRBJ2-3, the V gene TRBV10-1; 11 bases agree with TRBD1. Germline V gene data show CDR1 as WNHNN and CDR2 as SYGVQD (reference sequence). The V gene end was trimmed by 4 bases and the J gene end by 1 base; junction bases not matched to a gene: 1. The CDR3 contains 15 residues.

The chain recombines TRBV5-4 with TRBJ2-2, with 7 bases aligning to TRBD2. Trimming removed 6 bases from V and 4 bases from J; junction bases left unmatched: 3. The CDR3 is 13 amino acids. Germline V gene lookup returns CDR1 SGHNT and CDR2 YYREEE (reference sequence). The CDR3 sequence: CASTGLVTGELFF. DNA of the CDR3: TGTGCCAGCACCGGACTAGTCACCGGGGAGCTGTTTTTT.

This chain connects TRBV12-5 to TRBJ2-2; 7 bases agree with TRBD2. Losses at the gene ends were 3 bases for V and 5 bases for J; bases not matched to a gene: 12. The germline CDR1 and CDR2 sequences are LGHNT and FRNRAP. This CDR3 contains 17 residues. In nucleotides, the CDR3 is TGTGCTAGTGGTTTCCTACCGGTCGGGACTAAGACCGGGGAGCTGTTTTTT. Translation: CASGFLPVGTKTGELFF.

There are a few counts of this clone. The chain recombines TRBV5-6 with TRBJ2-3, with D possibly TRBD2 on 5 matching bases. Germline CDR1 and CDR2: SGHDT and YYEEEE. V gave up 2 bases and J gave up 3 bases, with 13 bases separating them. The CDR3 contains 15 residues. The CDR3 protein is CASSFREQLTDTQYF. The CDR3 DNA follows: TGTGCCAGCAGCTTCCGGGAACAGTTAACAGATACGCAGTATTTT. The complete variable domain, with remaining parts taken from reference TRBV5-6 and TRBJ2-3, reads DAGVTQSPTHLIKTRGQQVTLRCSPKSGHDTVSWYQQALGQGPQFIFQYYEEEERQRGNFPDRFSGHQFPNYSSELNVNALLLGDSALYLCASSFREQLTDTQYFGPGTRLTVL.

This sequence joins TRBV6-1 and TRBJ1-5, with a tentative D call TRBD1 (5 bases). Germline CDR1 reads MNHNS; CDR2 reads SASEGT. V lost 8 bases to trimming and J lost 0 bases, with 11 bases between them. The CDR3 sequence is 14 residues long. CDR3 bases: TGTGCCAGCGGAGGGGAGTATAGCAATCAGCCCCAGCATTTT. Its translation: CASGGEYSNQPQHF.